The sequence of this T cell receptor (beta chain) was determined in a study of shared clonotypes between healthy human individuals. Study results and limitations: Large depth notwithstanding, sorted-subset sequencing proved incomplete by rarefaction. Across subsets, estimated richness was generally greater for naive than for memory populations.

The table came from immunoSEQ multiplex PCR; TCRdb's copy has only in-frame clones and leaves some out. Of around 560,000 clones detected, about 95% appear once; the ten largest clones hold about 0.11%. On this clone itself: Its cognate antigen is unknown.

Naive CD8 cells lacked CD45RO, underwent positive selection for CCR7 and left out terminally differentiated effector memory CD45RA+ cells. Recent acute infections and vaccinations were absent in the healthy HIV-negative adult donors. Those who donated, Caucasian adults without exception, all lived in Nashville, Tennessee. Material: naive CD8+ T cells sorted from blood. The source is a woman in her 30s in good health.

The DNA for the CDR3 is TGTGCCAGCAGTAAACTTACCCCTAGCGGGAGTGGTAAAAACATTCAGTACTTC. Its translation is CASSKLTPSGSGKNIQYF. The genes are TRBV28 and TRBJ2-4; 10 nucleotides align to TRBD2. There are 18 residues in the CDR3. V gave up 5 bases and J gave up 4 bases; unmatched junction bases: 14. Germline V gene data show CDR1 as MDHEN and CDR2 as SYDVKM.